Below are 4 T cell receptor beta chains sequenced from a single sample in a study of shared clonotypes between healthy human individuals. Selected positively for CCR7 and CD45RO-negative, naive CD8 cells excluded terminally differentiated effector memory CD45RA+ cells. Method: immunoSEQ multiplex PCR; TCRdb's copy keeps in-frame clones and lacks some. The sample lists over 2,000,000 clones; around 95% were seen once. The material sequenced was naive CD8+ T cells from PBMCs. The receptors here all came from a man aged 18-30 years in good health. Some clones in this sample may be carry-over from other donors' samples.

V and J are TRBV18 and TRBJ2-1; 9 bases fit TRBD2. V shed 0 bases, J shed 9 bases, and the junction held 6 bases outside the gene matches. The CDR3 totals 15 residues. Germline V lookup: CDR1 KGHSH, CDR2 LQKENI. The CDR3 DNA reads TGTGCCAGCTCACCACCCGCCAGCGGGGGGCGTGAGCAGTTCTTC. Translating gives CASSPPASGGREQFF.

On this clone itself: At one end the junction does not follow the germline gene, possibly because of a read error. This chain uses TRBV15 with TRBJ2-1, with 9 bases identical to TRBD2. Per germline, CDR1 LNHNV and CDR2 YYDKDF (reference sequence). This CDR3 is built from 16 residues. The CDR3 DNA sequence: TGTGCCACCAGCGGAGATCATAGCGGGAGTGGCCATGAGCAGTTCTTC. Amino acids: CATSGDHSGSGHEQFF.

The chain couples TRBV4-2 to TRBJ2-5, with 7 bases that match TRBD2. The CDR3 sequence is 16 residues long. Germline V gives CDR1 LGHNA, CDR2 YNFKEQ. Trimming cost V 1 base and J 0 bases; bases outside gene matches: 5. DNA for the CDR3: TGTGCCAGCAGCCAAGCAGCGGGGCCGTACCAAGAGACCCAGTACTTC. This sequence encodes CASSQAAGPYQETQYF.

V gene TRBV11-2 combines with J gene TRBJ2-7; the D is unclear. The CDR3 totals 12 residues. Trimming stripped 1 base from V and 7 bases from J, with 8 bases between. In germline, CDR1 is SGHAT, CDR2 FQNNGV. The CDR3 DNA is TGTGCCAGCAGCTTAGTTCTGATTGAGCAGTACTTC. Encoded protein: CASSLVLIEQYF.